Listed here are 10 T cell receptor beta chains from one sample, sequenced in a study of PD-1 blockade in classical Hodgkin lymphoma. Patients all relapsed after autologous stem cell transplantation, and there was variation in brentuximab vedotin exposure. Only in-frame clones appear in the TCRdb table, and some are missing; sequencing was by immunoSEQ multiplex PCR. The table has 13,000 or so clones, roughly 90% seen once. The sequences come from peripheral blood mononuclear cells (PBMCs), collected at baseline. These receptors were obtained from a human donor with classical Hodgkin lymphoma.

CDR3: CASSQAPGQIYEQYF. The DNA of the CDR3 is TGCGCCAGCAGCCAGGCTCCGGGACAGATCTACGAGCAGTACTTC. The chain recombines TRBV4-1 with TRBJ2-7, with TRBD1 matching 7 bases. The CDR3 is 15 amino acids. Germline assignment: CDR1 MGHRA and CDR2 YSYEKL. The ends lost 3 bases at V and 3 bases at J; junction bases unmatched: 8.

V usage is TRBV29-1 and J usage is TRBJ1-2; maybe TRBD1 (5 bases). Germline V gene sequence: CDR1 SQVTM, CDR2 ANQGSEA. Deletions cut 4 bases from V and 4 bases from J, with 13 bases between. The CDR3 runs to 13 residues. The CDR3 loop reads CSVASQGGYGYTF. The CDR3, as DNA: TGCAGCGTTGCGTCTCAGGGAGGCTATGGCTACACCTTC.

J is TRBJ2-1 and V is TRBV7-6, with 16 bases fitting TRBD2. CDR1 is SGHVS and CDR2 is FNYEAQ in the germline V gene. V shed 4 bases and J 10 bases; nucleotides not matched to a gene: 7. There are 16 residues in the CDR3. The CDR3 DNA follows: TGTGCCAGCAGCTCCACTCCGGGACTAGCGGGAGGGGAGCAGTTCTTC. As protein: CASSSTPGLAGGEQFF.

The V call is TRBV9, the J call TRBJ2-1, with 8 bases matching TRBD1. Germline V gives CDR1 SGDLS, CDR2 YYNGEE. The CDR3 spans 16 residues. The junction had 8 bases not matched to a gene; V was cut back by 3 bases and J by 3 bases. The CDR3: CASSGGPGTGYNEQFF. The CDR3 bases are TGTGCCAGCAGCGGTGGCCCCGGGACAGGCTACAATGAGCAGTTCTTC.

The V call is TRBV19, the J call TRBJ2-2, with D maybe TRBD2 (6 bases). This CDR3 region has 15 residues. The germline V gene has CDR1 LNHDA and CDR2 SQIVND (reference sequence). V gave up 1 base and J gave up 4 bases, with 10 bases separating them. The CDR3 loop reads CASSIVSGATGELFF. The CDR3 DNA reads TGTGCCAGTAGTATAGTTAGCGGAGCCACCGGGGAGCTGTTTTTT.

The genes are TRBV30 and TRBJ1-1; maybe TRBD1 (5 bases). The CDR3 contains 14 residues. Germline-derived CDR1 and CDR2 are GTSNPN and SVGIG (reference sequence). V was cut by 0 bases and J by 0 bases, with 8 bases left in between. CDR3 in amino acids: CAWSVPGLNTEAFF. The CDR3 DNA reads TGTGCCTGGAGTGTCCCGGGGCTGAACACTGAAGCTTTCTTT.

In this sample, this clone turned up once. The chain employs TRBV7-6 and TRBJ2-1; 13 positions match TRBD2. CDR3 length: 15 amino acids. Germline V CDR1 and CDR2: SGHVS, FNYEAQ. V was clipped by 5 bases and J by 7 bases; unmatched bases: 5. The CDR3 sequence is CASSPTSGGLNEQFF. CDR3 bases: TGTGCCAGCAGCCCGACTAGCGGGGGGTTGAATGAGCAGTTCTTC.

This clone occurred a few times. This chain uses TRBV19 with TRBJ2-4; D may be TRBD2 (6 bases). The CDR3 consists of 19 residues. Trimming pared 2 bases from V and 0 bases from J, leaving 20 bases between. Germline CDR1 and CDR2: LNHDA and SQIVND (reference sequence). The CDR3 DNA reads TGTGCCAGTAGTATACGTAAAGCTGAGCGGGCCTTAGCCAAAAACATTCAGTACTTC. Protein product: CASSIRKAERALAKNIQYF.

The table lists this clone with a few counts. This chain uses TRBV7-7 with TRBJ1-5, with D unclear. This CDR3 is 15 amino acids long. Trimming took off 5 bases at V and 5 bases at J, with 16 bases between the two ends. CDR1 is SSHAT and CDR2 is FNYEAQ in the germline V gene (reference sequence). The CDR3 spells CASSLVRSLDQPQHF. The CDR3 nucleotides are TGTGCCAGCAGCCTGGTTCGGTCTTTGGATCAGCCCCAGCATTTT.

This chain joins TRBV19 and TRBJ1-3; D is uncertain. Germline CDR1 LNHDA, CDR2 SQIVND (reference sequence). The CDR3 spans 12 residues. Trimming removed 4 bases from V and 4 bases from J, with 5 bases in between. This CDR3 is CASSTFGNTIYF. CDR3 sequence (DNA): TGTGCCAGTAGTACCTTCGGAAACACCATATATTTT. Based on the CDR3 plus reference TRBV19 and TRBJ1-3, the full variable domain is DGGITQSPKYLFRKEGQNVTLSCEQNLNHDAMYWYRQDPGQGLRLIYYSQIVNDFQKGDIAEGYSVSREKKESFPLTVTSAQKNPTAFYLCASSTFGNTIYFGEGSWLTVV.